These 18 T cell receptor beta chains share one sample of origin, sequenced in a study of T cells in Graves' hyperthyroidism and ophthalmopathy. Amplified regions were TCR beta CDR3 sequences from RNA transcripts. Researchers ran a first-round RT-PCR on the TCR CDR3 using the HTBI primer set. TCRdb recomputed calls from the multiplex PCR reads with MiXCR, one row per CDR3 protein. Of about 610,000 distinct CDR3 sequences in the sample, 46% were seen once. Sequenced material: peripheral blood or thyroid tissue (not recorded which). Receptors originate from a woman aged 18-29 years with Graves' hyperthyroidism.

This clonotype occurred many times. DNA of the CDR3: TGTGCCAGCTTTAAGGTGGGGGAGACTAACTATGGCTACACCTTC. Its translation: CASFKVGETNYGYTF. This chain joins TRBV7-9 and TRBJ1-2, with a tentative D call TRBD1 (5 bases). Germline CDR1 is SEHNR and CDR2 is FQNEAQ (reference sequence). Trimming cost V 8 bases and J 0 bases, with 16 bases left between them. CDR3 length: 15 amino acids.

This clonotype was detected many times. The genes are TRBV24-1 and TRBJ2-2; D not resolved. Trimming took 5 bases from V and 4 from J, leaving 7 bases between them. There are 13 residues in the CDR3. Germline V gives CDR1 KGHDR, CDR2 SFDVKD. CDR3 amino acids: CATSAWGTGELFF. The CDR3 DNA is TGTGCCACCAGTGCCTGGGGCACCGGGGAGCTGTTTTTT.

This chain uses TRBV20-1 with TRBJ2-3; 10 bases are shared with TRBD2. The germline gives CDR1 DFQATT, CDR2 SNEGSKA (reference sequence). Trimming took 1 base from V and 4 from J; bases not matched to a gene: 5. The CDR3 is made up of 15 amino acids. CDR3 nucleotide sequence: TGCAGTGCTAGAGGAGCGGGAGGGAGGGCAGATACGCAGTATTTT. Translation gives CSARGAGGRADTQYF.

This clonotype has a count of ten or more. The chain links TRBV12-3 or TRBV12-4 to TRBJ1-4; 7 bases map to TRBD1. The V gene end was trimmed by 5 bases and the J gene end by 8 bases; junction bases not matched to a gene: 17. The CDR3 has 17 amino acids. CDR3 sequence (DNA): TGTGCCAGCAGTAAACCGGGACAGCCAAAGGATCGGGAAAAACTGTTTTTT. Its protein is CASSKPGQPKDREKLFF.

This clonotype was observed at least ten times. The chain links TRBV20-1 to TRBJ2-7; TRBD2 agrees at 7 bases. The CDR3 spans 13 residues. Trimming at V came to 3 bases and at J to 2 bases, leaving 4 bases not matched to a gene. From germline, CDR1 is DFQATT and CDR2 SNEGSKA (reference sequence). The CDR3 spells CSARAGRAYEQYF. The CDR3, as DNA: TGCAGTGCTAGGGCGGGGAGGGCCTACGAGCAGTACTTC.

A word on this clonotype: A read error may be the cause here, since a much bigger clone is one base away. The chain recombines TRBV4-1 with TRBJ1-4, with D tentatively TRBD1 (5 bases). Germline assignment: CDR1 MGHRA and CDR2 YSYEKL. The CDR3 is made up of 17 amino acids. V shed 5 bases and J shed 4 bases, with 20 bases lying between them. Written as DNA, the CDR3 is TGCGCCAGCAGCGATCGAAATACGGGACGAGTTAATGAAAAACTGTTTTTT. Amino acids: CASSDRNTGRVNEKLFF.

This clonotype was recorded many times. The chain couples TRBV24-1 to TRBJ2-3; possibly TRBD1 or TRBD2 for D (5 bases each). The CDR3 is made up of 15 amino acids. The germline V gene has CDR1 KGHDR and CDR2 SFDVKD. V was pared by 3 bases and J by 2 bases, with 11 bases between. In nucleotides, the CDR3 is TGTGCCACCAGTGATCCCGGGACGGACACAGATACGCAGTATTTT. Translation: CATSDPGTDTDTQYF.

The chain recombines TRBV7-4 with TRBJ2-5, with TRBD2 as a possible D gene (6 bases). The length of the CDR3 is 14 residues. V lost 3 bases to trimming and J lost 1 base, with 9 bases between them. CDR1 is SGHVT and CDR2 is SQSDAQ in the germline V gene. The CDR3 spells CASSLRTIQETQYF. In DNA, the CDR3 is TGTGCCAGCAGCTTGCGGACTATCCAAGAGACCCAGTACTTC. Filled out from reference TRBV7-4 and TRBJ2-5, the complete variable domain reads GAGVSQSPRYKVAKRGRDVALRCDSISGHVTLYWYRQTLGQGSEVLTYSQSDAQRDKSGRPSGRFSAERPERSVSTLKIQRTEQGDSAVYLCASSLRTIQETQYFGPGTRLLVL.

The chain couples TRBV29-1 to TRBJ2-3, with D maybe TRBD2 (6 bases). CDR3 size: 14 residues. V was trimmed by 5 bases and J by 2 bases, leaving 14 bases between them. Germline loops: CDR1 SQVTM, CDR2 ANQGSEA. The CDR3 coding sequence is TGCAGCGTTCCCTTGGGCGGGACCACAGATACGCAGTATTTT. Its protein product is CSVPLGGTTDTQYF.

This clonotype was seen ten or more times. The chain recombines TRBV4-2 with TRBJ2-5, with 13 bases fitting TRBD2. V was pared by 1 base and J by 0 bases, with 2 bases of the junction left unmatched. CDR3 length: 17 residues. Germline-derived CDR1 and CDR2 are LGHNA and YNFKEQ. The CDR3 DNA is TGTGCCAGCAGCCAAGGGGGACTAGCGGGGTACCAAGAGACCCAGTACTTC. Translation gives CASSQGGLAGYQETQYF.

The chain is built from TRBV15 and TRBJ2-7, with 7 positions matching TRBD1. The V and J ends lost 3 bases and 6 bases, in that order; junction bases with no gene match: 14. The CDR3 extends over 16 amino acids. Germline V gives CDR1 LNHNV, CDR2 YYDKDF (reference sequence). This CDR3 reads CATSSLSAGGISEQYF. The CDR3 DNA reads TGTGCCACCAGCAGCTTGTCCGCAGGGGGTATCTCCGAGCAGTACTTC.

This clonotype was recorded many times. The chain uses TRBV2 and TRBJ1-2; D call uncertain. CDR3 size: 12 residues. Trimming took 7 bases from V and 8 from J, leaving 14 bases between them. Per germline, CDR1 SNHLY and CDR2 FYNNEI. The CDR3 loop is CASIYGSGGYTF. In nucleotides, the CDR3 is TGTGCCAGCATATACGGGAGCGGGGGCTACACCTTC.

The chain links TRBV9 to TRBJ1-2; 7 bases are shared with TRBD1. V trimming: 5 bases; J trimming: 2 bases; junction bases outside the gene matches: 6. CDR1 SGDLS and CDR2 YYNGEE come from the germline V gene. CDR3 length: 14 amino acids. The CDR3 region is CASSLQGRNYGYTF. CDR3 DNA sequence: TGTGCCAGCAGTCTACAGGGGCGCAACTATGGCTACACCTTC.

This clonotype occurred a few times. The chain employs TRBV12-3 or TRBV12-4 and TRBJ2-7; the D gene is possibly TRBD1 (6 bases). This CDR3 is 13 amino acids long. Trimming took 7 bases from V and 2 from J, leaving 12 bases between them. In nucleotides, the CDR3 is TGTGCCAGCACCCAGGGGTTTGCCTACGAGCAGTACTTC. The encoded protein is CASTQGFAYEQYF.

V gene TRBV27 combines with J gene TRBJ2-5, with 11 bases that match TRBD2. The germline gives CDR1 MNHEY, CDR2 SMNVEV (reference sequence). The V gene end was trimmed by 6 bases and the J gene end by 4 bases; junction bases not matched to a gene: 4. The CDR3 contains 14 residues. CDR3 amino acids: CASRAGLAGETQYF. For the CDR3, the DNA is TGTGCCAGCAGGGCAGGACTAGCGGGAGAGACCCAGTACTTC.

This clonotype occurred many times. The chain couples TRBV7-9 to TRBJ1-6, with 7 positions matching TRBD1. CDR1 is SEHNR, CDR2 FQNEAQ, per germline (reference sequence). J lost 9 bases, V lost 6 bases, and 11 bases had no gene match. The CDR3 length is 15 residues. CDR3 loop: CASSSLGRGLSPLHF. CDR3 bases: TGTGCCAGCAGTTCCCTAGGGAGGGGGCTTTCACCCCTCCACTTT.

V usage is TRBV24-1 and J usage is TRBJ1-2, with 7 bases matching TRBD1. CDR1 is KGHDR and CDR2 is SFDVKD in the germline V gene. V dropped 5 bases and J dropped 8; count of bases not matched to a gene: 7. The CDR3 is 13 residues long. The CDR3 here is CATSGATGIGYTF. CDR3 bases: TGTGCCACCAGTGGCGCGACAGGGATAGGCTACACCTTC.

This clonotype was counted a few times. The chain recombines TRBV5-1 with TRBJ1-3; 7 bases map to TRBD1. The CDR3 runs 16 residues. The germline V gene encodes CDR1 SGHRS and CDR2 YFSETQ. The ends lost 4 bases at V and 0 bases at J; junction bases unmatched: 7. CDR3 protein: CASSPPGQSSGNTIYF. The CDR3 coding sequence is TGCGCCAGCAGCCCTCCGGGACAGTCCTCTGGAAACACCATATATTTT. Based on the CDR3 plus reference TRBV5-1 and TRBJ1-3, the full variable domain is KAGVTQTPRYLIKTRGQQVTLSCSPISGHRSVSWYQQTPGQGLQFLFEYFSETQRNKGNFPGRFSGRQFSNSRSEMNVSTLELGDSALYLCASSPPGQSSGNTIYFGEGSWLTVV.